These T cell receptor beta chains were read from a single sample in a study of PD-L1 blockade in urothelial cancer. Here immunoSEQ multiplex PCR was the method, and the copy in TCRdb shows in-frame clones only, minus some. The sample shows 85,000 to 95,000 clones, 90% of them seen only once. The specimen was PBMCs, collected around atezolizumab (anti-PD-L1) treatment. The origin of the receptors is a man in his 60s with urothelial cancer. Each CDR3 is given with its conserved first and last residue.

TRBV4-2,TRBJ2-7,CASSQEYGGSSYEQYF
TRBV27,TRBJ1-2,CASAKMAGDRGGTGYGYTF
TRBV25-1,TRBJ1-6,CASSDLRQSYNSPLHF
TRBV27,TRBJ1-2,CASSPQGAEGYTF
TRBV19,TRBJ2-5,CASSSLAGRAGETQYF
TRBV6-1,TRBJ1-2,CASSESIRDTLYGYTF
TRBV5-1,TRBJ2-2,CASSLERPGSGELFF
TRBV7-2,TRBJ2-1,CASIERGVPYNEQFF
TRBV28,TRBJ1-4,CASTGGTNEKLFF
TRBV10-3,TRBJ2-5,CAISESTEVIQYF
TRBV4-2,TRBJ2-2,CASSQDSWASGSSGELFF
TRBV28,TRBJ1-4,CASSSKPGQGNEKLFF
TRBV30,TRBJ1-1,CAWRENTEAFF
TRBV5-4,TRBJ1-1,CASSVPGNMNTEAFF
TRBV4-3,TRBJ1-2,CASSQESQGWGPYGYTF
TRBV30,TRBJ2-7,CAWSRGRGRDEQYF
TRBV14,TRBJ2-3,CASSLGLAGGATTDTQYF
TRBV11-2,TRBJ2-7,CASSLGSEIRGEQYF
TRBV11-2,TRBJ2-2,CASRTGKLFF
TRBV5-4,TRBJ1-4,CASSLAQGSNEKLFF
TRBV19,TRBJ2-2,CASSAGQANTGELFF
TRBV2,TRBJ1-6,CASTVASLNSPLHF
TRBV30,TRBJ1-2,CAWRAQGAGGGYTF
TRBV28,TRBJ2-7,CASSFVFGREGYEQYF
TRBV5-8,TRBJ1-2,CASSLAEGQRRYGYTF
TRBV7-2,TRBJ2-5,CASSPGLARETQYF
TRBV21-1,TRBJ2-7,CASRPFRGNEAEQYF
TRBV11-3,TRBJ2-3,CASSRGTSGAKDTQYF
TRBV6-5,TRBJ2-7,CASSLDRGRSYEQYF
TRBV9,TRBJ2-3,CASSVLAGGSTDTQYF
TRBV4-1,TRBJ2-1,CASSQGPGGGEQFF
TRBV2,TRBJ1-2,CASSLGTGNGYTF
TRBV9,TRBJ2-1,CASGVGGLASAIF
TRBV27,TRBJ1-1,CASSLLTGLNTEAFF
TRBV7-2,TRBJ2-1,CASSSAPSGYNEQFF
TRBV9,TRBJ1-1,CASSDTNTEAFF
TRBV5-4,TRBJ2-7,CASSFWDRDYEQYF
TRBV10-1,TRBJ2-1,CASSEGVLSGRATYNEQFF
TRBV9,TRBJ2-3,CASSTRTSGDTDTQYF
TRBV30,TRBJ1-6,CALSRVITNSPLHF
TRBV29-1,TRBJ2-1,CSVVNSNEQFF
TRBV5-4,TRBJ2-7,CASSSGQGRKGGEQYF
TRBV9,TRBJ2-1,CASSVELAEYNEQFF
TRBV29-1,TRBJ2-3,CSADATSATDTQYF
TRBV5-1,TRBJ1-1,CASSIRGGGDTEAFF
TRBV11-2,TRBJ2-3,CASRFSGSPTDTQYF